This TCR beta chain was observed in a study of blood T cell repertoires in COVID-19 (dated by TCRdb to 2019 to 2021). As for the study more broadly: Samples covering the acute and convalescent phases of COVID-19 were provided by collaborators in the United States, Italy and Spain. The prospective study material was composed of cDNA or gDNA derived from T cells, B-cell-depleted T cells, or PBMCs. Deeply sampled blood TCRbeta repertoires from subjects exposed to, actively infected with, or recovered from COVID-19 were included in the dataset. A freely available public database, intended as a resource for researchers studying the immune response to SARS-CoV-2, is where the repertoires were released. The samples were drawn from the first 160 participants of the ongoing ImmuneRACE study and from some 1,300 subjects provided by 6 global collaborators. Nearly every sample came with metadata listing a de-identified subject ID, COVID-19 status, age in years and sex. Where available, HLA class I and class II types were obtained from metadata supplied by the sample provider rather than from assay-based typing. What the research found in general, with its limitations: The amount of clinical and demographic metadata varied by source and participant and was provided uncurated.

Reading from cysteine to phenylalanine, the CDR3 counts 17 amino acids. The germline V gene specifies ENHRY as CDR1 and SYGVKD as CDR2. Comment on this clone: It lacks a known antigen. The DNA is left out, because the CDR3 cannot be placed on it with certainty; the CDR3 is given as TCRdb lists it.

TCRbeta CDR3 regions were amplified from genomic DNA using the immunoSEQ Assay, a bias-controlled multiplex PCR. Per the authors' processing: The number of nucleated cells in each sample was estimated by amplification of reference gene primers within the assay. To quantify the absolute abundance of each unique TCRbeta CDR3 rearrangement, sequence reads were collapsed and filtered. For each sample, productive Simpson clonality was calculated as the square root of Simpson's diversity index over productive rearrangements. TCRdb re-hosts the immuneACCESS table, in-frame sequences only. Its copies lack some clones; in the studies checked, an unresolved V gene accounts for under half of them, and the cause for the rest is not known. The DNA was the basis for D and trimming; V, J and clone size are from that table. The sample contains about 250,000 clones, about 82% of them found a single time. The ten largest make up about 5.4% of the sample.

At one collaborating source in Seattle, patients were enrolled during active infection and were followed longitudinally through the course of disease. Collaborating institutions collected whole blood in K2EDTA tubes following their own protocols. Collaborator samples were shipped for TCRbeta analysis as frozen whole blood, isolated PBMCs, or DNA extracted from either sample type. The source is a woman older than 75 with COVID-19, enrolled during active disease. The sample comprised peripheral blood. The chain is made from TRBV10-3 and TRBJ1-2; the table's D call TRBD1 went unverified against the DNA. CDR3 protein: CAISESRQGIGYTFESF.